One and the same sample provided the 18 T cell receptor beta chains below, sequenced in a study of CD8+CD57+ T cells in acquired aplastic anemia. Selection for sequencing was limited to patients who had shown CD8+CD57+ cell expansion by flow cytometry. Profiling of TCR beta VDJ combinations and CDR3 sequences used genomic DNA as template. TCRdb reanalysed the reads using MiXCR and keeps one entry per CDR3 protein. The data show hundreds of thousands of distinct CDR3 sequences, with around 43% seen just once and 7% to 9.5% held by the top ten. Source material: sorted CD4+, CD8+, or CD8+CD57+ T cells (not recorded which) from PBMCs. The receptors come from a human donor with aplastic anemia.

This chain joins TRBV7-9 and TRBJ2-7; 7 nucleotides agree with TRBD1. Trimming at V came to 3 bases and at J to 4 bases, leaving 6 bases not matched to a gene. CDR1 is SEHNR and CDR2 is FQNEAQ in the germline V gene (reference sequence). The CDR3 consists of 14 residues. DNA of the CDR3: TGTGCCAGCAGCTTGCCCGGGACAGAGTACGAGCAGTACTTC. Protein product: CASSLPGTEYEQYF.

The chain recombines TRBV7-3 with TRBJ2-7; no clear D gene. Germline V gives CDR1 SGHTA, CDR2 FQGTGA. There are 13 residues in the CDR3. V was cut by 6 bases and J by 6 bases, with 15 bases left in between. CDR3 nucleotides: TGTGCCAGCAGGTTAGGGTTAGGATCCGAGCAGTACTTC. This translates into CASRLGLGSEQYF.

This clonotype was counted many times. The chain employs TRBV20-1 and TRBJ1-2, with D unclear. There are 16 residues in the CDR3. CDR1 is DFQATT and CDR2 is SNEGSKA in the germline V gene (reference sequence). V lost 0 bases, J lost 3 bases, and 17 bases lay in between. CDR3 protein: CSARDSWAGIDYGYTF. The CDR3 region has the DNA TGCAGTGCTAGAGATAGTTGGGCAGGAATAGACTATGGCTACACCTTC.

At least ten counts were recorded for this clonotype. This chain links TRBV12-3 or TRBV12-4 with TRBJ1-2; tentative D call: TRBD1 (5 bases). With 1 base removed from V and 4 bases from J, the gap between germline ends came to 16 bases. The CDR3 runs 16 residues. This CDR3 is CASSLEFPRGGYGYTF. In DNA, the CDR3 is TGTGCCAGCAGTTTAGAATTCCCGAGGGGAGGCTATGGCTACACCTTC.

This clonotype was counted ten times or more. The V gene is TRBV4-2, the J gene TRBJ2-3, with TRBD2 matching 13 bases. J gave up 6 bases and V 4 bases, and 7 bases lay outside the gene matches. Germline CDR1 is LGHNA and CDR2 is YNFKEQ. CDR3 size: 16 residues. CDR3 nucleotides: TGTGCCAGCAGCCCTCGATCGACTAGCGGGGGGGATACGCAGTATTTT. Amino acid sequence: CASSPRSTSGGDTQYF.

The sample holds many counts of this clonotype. The CDR3, as DNA: TGTGCCAGGGGGGGACCGACTGGATACGAGCAGTACTTC. Protein product: CARGGPTGYEQYF. The J gene is TRBJ2-7, the V gene TRBV2, with D perhaps matching TRBD2 (6 bases). The CDR3 length is 13 residues. Looked up from germline, CDR1 is SNHLY and CDR2 is FYNNEI. Trimming shortened V by 9 bases and J by 4 bases, and 16 bases separated the two germline ends.

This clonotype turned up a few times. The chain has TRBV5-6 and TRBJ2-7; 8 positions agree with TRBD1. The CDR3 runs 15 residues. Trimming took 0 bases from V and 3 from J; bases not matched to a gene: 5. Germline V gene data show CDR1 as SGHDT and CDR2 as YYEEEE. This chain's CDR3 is CASSLVGQGSYEQYF. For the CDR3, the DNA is TGTGCCAGCAGCTTGGTCGGACAGGGAAGCTACGAGCAGTACTTC.

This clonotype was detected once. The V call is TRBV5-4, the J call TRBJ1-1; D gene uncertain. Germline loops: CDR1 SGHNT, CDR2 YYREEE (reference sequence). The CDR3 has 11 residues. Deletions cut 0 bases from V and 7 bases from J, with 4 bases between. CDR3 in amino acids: CASSLDNEAFF. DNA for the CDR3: TGTGCCAGCAGCTTGGATAATGAAGCTTTCTTT.

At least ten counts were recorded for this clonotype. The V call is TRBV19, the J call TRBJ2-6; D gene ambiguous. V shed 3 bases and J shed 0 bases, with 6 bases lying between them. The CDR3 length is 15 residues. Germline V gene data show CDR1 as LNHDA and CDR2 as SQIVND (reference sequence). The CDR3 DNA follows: TGTGCCAGTAGTATGTTCCCCTCTGGGGCCAACGTCCTGACTTTC. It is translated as CASSMFPSGANVLTF.

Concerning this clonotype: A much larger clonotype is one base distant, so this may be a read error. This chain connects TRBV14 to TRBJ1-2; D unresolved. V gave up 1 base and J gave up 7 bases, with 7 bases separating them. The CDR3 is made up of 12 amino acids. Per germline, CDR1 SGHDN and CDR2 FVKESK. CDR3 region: CASSQGYCGYTF. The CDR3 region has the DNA TGTGCCAGCAGCCAAGGTTACTGTGGCTACACCTTC.

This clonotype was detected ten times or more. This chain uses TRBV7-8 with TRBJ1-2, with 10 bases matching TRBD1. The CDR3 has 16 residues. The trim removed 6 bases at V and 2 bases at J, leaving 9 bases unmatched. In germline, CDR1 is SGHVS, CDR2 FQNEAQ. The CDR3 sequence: CASSDYDRGQNYGYTF. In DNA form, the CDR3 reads TGTGCCAGCAGTGATTATGACAGGGGGCAAAACTATGGCTACACCTTC.

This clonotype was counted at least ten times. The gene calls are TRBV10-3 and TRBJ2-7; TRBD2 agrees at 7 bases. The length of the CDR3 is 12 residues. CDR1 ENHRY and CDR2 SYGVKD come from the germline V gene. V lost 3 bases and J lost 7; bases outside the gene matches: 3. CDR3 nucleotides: TGTGCCATCAGTGAACTAGCGAGGGAGCAGTACTTC. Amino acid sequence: CAISELAREQYF.

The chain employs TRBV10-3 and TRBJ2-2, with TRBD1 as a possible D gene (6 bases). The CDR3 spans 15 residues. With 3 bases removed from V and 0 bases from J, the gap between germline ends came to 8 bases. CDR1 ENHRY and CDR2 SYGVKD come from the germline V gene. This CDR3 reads CAISDWTANTGELFF. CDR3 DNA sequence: TGTGCCATCAGTGATTGGACAGCGAACACCGGGGAGCTGTTTTTT.

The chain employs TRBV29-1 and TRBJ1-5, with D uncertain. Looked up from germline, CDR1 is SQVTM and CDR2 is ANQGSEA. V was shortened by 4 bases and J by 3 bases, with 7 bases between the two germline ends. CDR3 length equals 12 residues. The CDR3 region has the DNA TGCAGCGTTGGTAGCCTCAATCAGCCCCAGCATTTT. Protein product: CSVGSLNQPQHF.

CDR3 sequence reads: CASLKPGQGTYEQFF. In DNA, the CDR3 is TGTGCCAGTCTGAAACCGGGACAGGGAACTTATGAGCAGTTCTTC. The rearrangement uses TRBV28 and TRBJ2-1, with TRBD1 matching 9 bases. The trim removed 9 bases at V and 8 bases at J, leaving 14 bases unmatched. Looked up from germline, CDR1 is MDHEN and CDR2 is SYDVKM. The CDR3 is 15 amino acids.

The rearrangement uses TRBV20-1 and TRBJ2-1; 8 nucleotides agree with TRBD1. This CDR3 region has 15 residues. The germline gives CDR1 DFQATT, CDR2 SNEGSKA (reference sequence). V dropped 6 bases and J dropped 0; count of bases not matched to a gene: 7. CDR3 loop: CSARTGGNSYNEQFF. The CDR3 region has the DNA TGCAGTGCACGTACAGGGGGGAACTCCTACAATGAGCAGTTCTTC.

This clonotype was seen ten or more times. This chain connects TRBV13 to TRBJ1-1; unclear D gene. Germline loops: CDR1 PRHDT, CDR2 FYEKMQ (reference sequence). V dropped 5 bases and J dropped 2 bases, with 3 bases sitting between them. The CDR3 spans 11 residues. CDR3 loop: CASSINTEAFF. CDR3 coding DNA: TGTGCCAGCAGCATAAACACTGAAGCTTTCTTT.

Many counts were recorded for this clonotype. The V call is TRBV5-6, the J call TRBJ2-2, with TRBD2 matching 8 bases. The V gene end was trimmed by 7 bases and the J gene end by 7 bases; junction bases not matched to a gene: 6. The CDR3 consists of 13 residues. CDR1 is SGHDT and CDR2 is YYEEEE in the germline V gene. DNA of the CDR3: TGTGCCAGCGCTCAGCGGGAGAACGGGGAGCTGTTTTTT. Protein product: CASAQRENGELFF. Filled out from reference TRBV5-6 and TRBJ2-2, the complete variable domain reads DAGVTQSPTHLIKTRGQQVTLRCSPKSGHDTVSWYQQALGQGPQFIFQYYEEEERQRGNFPDRFSGHQFPNYSSELNVNALLLGDSALYLCASAQRENGELFFGEGSRLTVL.